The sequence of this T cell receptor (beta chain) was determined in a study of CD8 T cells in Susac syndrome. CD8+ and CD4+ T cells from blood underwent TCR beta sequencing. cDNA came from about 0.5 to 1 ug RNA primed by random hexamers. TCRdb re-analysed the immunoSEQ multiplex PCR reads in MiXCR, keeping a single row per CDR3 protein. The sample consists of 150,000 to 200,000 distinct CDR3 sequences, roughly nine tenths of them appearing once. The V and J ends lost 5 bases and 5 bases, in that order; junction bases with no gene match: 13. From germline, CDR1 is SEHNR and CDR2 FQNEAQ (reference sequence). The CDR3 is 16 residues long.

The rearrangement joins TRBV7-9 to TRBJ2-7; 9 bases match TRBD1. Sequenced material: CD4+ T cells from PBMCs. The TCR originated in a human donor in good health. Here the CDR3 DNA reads TGTGCCAGCAGCCCACCCCCGGGACAGGGAAAAGACGAGCAGTACTTC. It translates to CASSPPPGQGKDEQYF.